Each of the 17 T cell receptor beta chains below was sequenced from the same sample in a study of OX40 agonist ivuxolimab in advanced cancers. Produced via immunoSEQ multiplex PCR; TCRdb's table is partial and in-frame only. The sample contains roughly 15,000 clones, roughly 92% of which appear only once. The source was CD4+ or CD8+ T cells sorted from blood, collected in a trial of the OX40 agonist ivuxolimab. Source of these receptors: an adult with an advanced solid tumor such as melanoma, head and neck, liver or kidney cancer.

The rearrangement links TRBV27 to TRBJ1-5, with D possibly being TRBD1 (6 bases). Germline V gene sequence: CDR1 MNHEY, CDR2 SMNVEV (reference sequence). This CDR3 region has 14 residues. The germline V and J ends were trimmed by 5 bases and 3 bases, with 11 bases remaining between them. CDR3 sequence: CASSIRDNNQPQHF. CDR3 DNA sequence: TGTGCCAGCAGTATCCGGGACAACAATCAGCCCCAGCATTTT.

This clone was detected once. The CDR3 is CASRPVSWRINEQFF. CDR3 nucleotides: TGTGCCAGCAGGCCCGTAAGCTGGCGGATCAATGAGCAGTTCTTC. V and J are TRBV27 and TRBJ2-1, with D unclear. V was pared by 6 bases and J by 6 bases, with 18 bases between. CDR3 length equals 15 residues. Germline V gene lookup returns CDR1 MNHEY and CDR2 SMNVEV (reference sequence).

V and J are TRBV4-3 and TRBJ2-1, with D tentatively TRBD1 or TRBD2 (6 bases each). Trimming stripped 1 base from V and 7 bases from J, with 14 bases between. The CDR3 runs to 15 residues. CDR1 is LGHNA, CDR2 YSLEER, per germline. CDR3 nucleotide sequence: TGCGCCAGCAGCCAAGGGGGGCGGGGTATGAATGAGCAGTTCTTC. Translating it yields CASSQGGRGMNEQFF.

This chain uses TRBV19 with TRBJ1-1; 8 bases fit TRBD1. The germline V gene has CDR1 LNHDA and CDR2 SQIVND (reference sequence). The CDR3 consists of 12 residues. J was trimmed by 4 bases and V by 6 bases; bases with no gene match: 1. The CDR3 reads CASSGQGTEAFF. CDR3 nucleotides: TGTGCCAGTAGCGGACAGGGCACTGAAGCTTTCTTT.

The CDR3 reads CASSPYLRLAGGETQYF. CDR3 nucleotide sequence: TGTGCCAGCAGTCCTTACCTGCGACTAGCGGGGGGAGAGACCCAGTACTTC. The rearrangement links TRBV27 to TRBJ2-5; 13 bases are a match to TRBD2. Germline V CDR1 and CDR2: MNHEY, SMNVEV (reference sequence). Trimming took 5 bases from V and 4 from J; bases not matched to a gene: 10. CDR3 size: 17 residues.

This clone appeared once. This chain joins TRBV7-9 and TRBJ1-1; D is possibly TRBD1 (5 bases). There are 16 residues in the CDR3. Deletions cut 5 bases from V and 5 bases from J, with 21 bases between. CDR1 is SEHNR and CDR2 is FQNEAQ in the germline V gene (reference sequence). CDR3 in amino acids: CASSTSAGQWVTEAFF. CDR3 bases: TGTGCCAGCAGCACCTCCGCGGGGCAGTGGGTGACTGAAGCTTTCTTT. Looking up the rest from reference TRBV7-9 and TRBJ1-1 gives the full variable domain: DTGVSQNPRHKITKRGQNVTFRCDPISEHNRLYWYRQTLGQGPEFLTYFQNEAQLEKSRLLSDRFSAERPKGSFSTLEIQRTEQGDSAMYLCASSTSAGQWVTEAFFGQGTRLTVV.

The V call is TRBV9, the J call TRBJ2-1; perhaps TRBD1 as D (6 bases). The CDR3 is 13 residues long. Looked up from germline, CDR1 is SGDLS and CDR2 is YYNGEE. Trimming pared 3 bases from V and 9 bases from J, leaving 13 bases between. CDR3: CASSATQGAEQFF. In nucleotides, the CDR3 is TGTGCCAGCAGCGCAACACAGGGAGCTGAGCAGTTCTTC.

The chain has TRBV27 and TRBJ2-7; no definite D call. Germline V lookup: CDR1 MNHEY, CDR2 SMNVEV (reference sequence). This CDR3 contains 14 residues. The germline V and J ends were trimmed by 3 bases and 1 base, with 10 bases remaining between them. In DNA, the CDR3 is TGTGCCAGCAGTTTTCTCGGCGGTTCCTACGAGCAGTACTTC. It translates to CASSFLGGSYEQYF.

This chain connects TRBV7-2 to TRBJ2-2, with 12 bases that match TRBD2. The CDR3 is 16 residues long. The germline V gene encodes CDR1 SGHTA and CDR2 FQGNSA. V shed 5 bases and J 4 bases; nucleotides not matched to a gene: 5. Here the CDR3 DNA reads TGTGCCAGCAGCATACTAGCGGGGGGCTTCACCGGGGAGCTGTTTTTT. It specifies CASSILAGGFTGELFF. Full variable domain (rest looked up from reference TRBV7-2 and TRBJ2-2): GAGVSQSPSNKVTEKGKDVELRCDPISGHTALYWYRQSLGQGLEFLIYFQGNSAPDKSGLPSDRFSAERTGGSVSTLTIQRTQQEDSAVYLCASSILAGGFTGELFFGEGSRLTVL.

The chain couples TRBV5-6 to TRBJ2-4; D is uncertain. CDR3 length equals 12 residues. Germline loops: CDR1 SGHDT, CDR2 YYEEEE. Between the trimmed V and J ends, which lost 2 bases and 8 bases, there was a span of 8 bases. CDR3 in DNA: TGTGCCAGCAGCTTTGGTTCTGACATTCAGTACTTC. Translated: CASSFGSDIQYF.

The rearrangement joins TRBV10-3 to TRBJ2-3, with TRBD2 identical over 8 bases. Per the germline V gene, CDR1 is ENHRY and CDR2 is SYGVKD. V trimming: 3 bases; J trimming: 0 bases; junction bases outside the gene matches: 2. The CDR3 is 15 amino acids. The CDR3 nucleotides are TGTGCCATCAGTGAAACTAGCGGTAGCACAGATACGCAGTATTTT. This encodes CAISETSGSTDTQYF.

The chain combines TRBV14 with TRBJ1-3; TRBD1 matches 7 bases. This CDR3 spans 15 amino acids. The V gene's germline CDR1 is SGHDN and CDR2 FVKESK. Trimming at V came to 4 bases and at J to 2 bases, leaving 5 bases not matched to a gene. Written as DNA, the CDR3 is TGTGCCAGCAGCCTGGAACAGGGGACTGGAAACACCATATATTTT. This codes for CASSLEQGTGNTIYF. Using reference TRBV14 and TRBJ1-3 for the parts outside the CDR3, the full variable domain is EAGVTQFPSHSVIEKGQTVTLRCDPISGHDNLYWYRRVMGKEIKFLLHFVKESKQDESGMPNNRFLAERTGGTYSTLKVQPAELEDSGVYFCASSLEQGTGNTIYFGEGSWLTVV.

The genes are TRBV6-1 and TRBJ1-2; 8 bases align to TRBD1. CDR1 and CDR2 (germline): MNHNS, SASEGT. The CDR3 length is 14 residues. V lost 6 bases to trimming and J lost 8 bases; unmatched junction nucleotides: 11. CDR3 protein: CASRPWTGPKGYTF. The DNA of the CDR3 is TGTGCCAGCAGGCCCTGGACAGGGCCGAAGGGCTACACCTTC.

This rearrangement joins TRBV28 to TRBJ1-5, with TRBD1 matching over 7 bases. CDR1 and CDR2 (germline): MDHEN, SYDVKM. The CDR3 length is 14 residues. The V segment lost 7 bases and the J segment 5 bases; nucleotides outside the gene matches: 8. CDR3 residues: CASTQDRAHQPQHF. The CDR3 bases are TGTGCCAGCACCCAAGACAGGGCCCATCAGCCCCAGCATTTT.

The V gene is TRBV7-2, the J gene TRBJ2-7, with D perhaps TRBD2 (5 bases). The CDR3 is 13 amino acids. CDR1 SGHTA and CDR2 FQGNSA come from the germline V gene. Trimming shortened V by 3 bases and J by 3 bases, and 9 bases separated the two germline ends. The CDR3 sequence: CASSFGLFYEQYF. The CDR3 DNA reads TGTGCCAGCAGCTTCGGACTCTTCTACGAGCAGTACTTC.

This chain connects TRBV6-1 to TRBJ2-5; 7 bases match TRBD1. The junction had 10 bases not matched to a gene; V was cut back by 7 bases and J by 2 bases. The CDR3 consists of 15 residues. Germline CDR1 reads MNHNS; CDR2 reads SASEGT. The CDR3 is CASKRQGSVQETQYF. The CDR3 DNA reads TGTGCCAGCAAAAGACAGGGAAGCGTTCAAGAGACCCAGTACTTC.

This rearrangement joins TRBV2 to TRBJ2-2, with TRBD2 matching 9 bases. CDR1 SNHLY and CDR2 FYNNEI come from the germline V gene. The trim removed 2 bases at V and 7 bases at J, leaving 5 bases unmatched. This CDR3 has 15 residues. This chain's CDR3 is CASSERASGNGELFF. DNA of the CDR3: TGTGCCAGCAGTGAAAGGGCTAGCGGGAACGGGGAGCTGTTTTTT. Full variable domain (missing parts from reference TRBV2 and TRBJ2-2): EPEVTQTPSHQVTQMGQEVILRCVPISNHLYFYWYRQILGQKVEFLVSFYNNEISEKSEIFDDQFSVERPDGSNFTLKIRSTKLEDSAMYFCASSERASGNGELFFGEGSRLTVL.